This T cell receptor (beta chain) appears in the sequencing data of a study of T cells in Graves' hyperthyroidism and ophthalmopathy. The CDR3 consists of 17 residues. Per the germline V gene, CDR1 is SQVTM and CDR2 is ANQGSEA. The V and J ends lost 4 bases and 3 bases respectively, with 23 bases between them. RNA transcripts were the template for amplifying TCR beta CDR3 regions. TCR CDR3 underwent first-round RT-PCR with the HTBI primer set. A single record per CDR3 protein comes from TCRdb applying MiXCR to the multiplex PCR reads. The repertoire holds around 440,000 distinct CDR3 sequences, 15% to 19% seen once, with approximately 8% in the top ten. Diagnoses rested on clinical symptoms, serum thyroxine and TRAb, thyroid ultrasound and orbital computed tomography. This clonotype was observed many times.

The clonotype was recovered from a woman younger than 35 with Graves' hyperthyroidism. The V gene is TRBV29-1, the J gene TRBJ2-3; perhaps D is TRBD1 or TRBD2 (5 bases each). The sample comprised blood. CDR3 sequence reads: CSVGGSPKIGETDTQYF. CDR3 nucleotides: TGCAGCGTTGGGGGGTCCCCCAAAATTGGCGAGACAGATACGCAGTATTTT.